This TCR beta chain was profiled in a study of T cells in Graves' hyperthyroidism and ophthalmopathy (dated by TCRdb to between 2018 and 2021). With respect to the entire study: TCR V-J signatures able to tell the groups apart were searched for in a discovery cohort of 100 patients, of whom around 43 had Graves' ophthalmopathy and roughly 58 had stable Graves' hyperthyroidism. Prospective prediction of ophthalmopathy was tested in an independent validation cohort of 18 to 20 hyperthyroidism patients and 15 to 17 patients who later progressed to ophthalmopathy. For training and testing, the 100 or so patients in the discovery cohort were randomly divided in a 7:3 ratio. The study also compared thyroid tissue and blood T-cell repertoires from about six Graves' hyperthyroidism patients. After blood sampling, hyperthyroidism patients were treated with methimazole at a starting dose of 30 mg daily, and ophthalmopathy patients were treated with high-dose intravenous methylprednisolone. The paper reports TCR Vbeta CDR3 sequencing of over 120 peripheral blood samples: under 45 ophthalmopathy, under 80 hyperthyroidism and approximately 17 progressor patients.

This clonotype was seen at least ten times. The specificity of this receptor is unknown. Base quality data are lacking; no much larger clone is found one base away. TCR beta CDR3 regions were amplified from RNA transcripts. The first round of RT-PCR for the TCR CDR3 was performed with the HTBI primer set and the Qiagen OneStep RT-PCR kit. Libraries were constructed in a second round of multiplex PCR, after which size selection and purification were carried out. Paired-end sequencing of the libraries was performed with 100 bp reads on an Illumina HiSeq2000. The paper's data handling went like this. SOAPnuke was used to process the raw data, with reads discarded if the reads contained adapters or uncalled bases, had a mean Phred below 15, or lacked an exact constant-primer or identifier match. COPE v1.2.5 was used to merge the high-quality paired reads, and each unique nucleotide sequence was defined as a clonotype. Clonotypes were aligned to IMGT TRBV, TRBD and TRBJ reference segments using MiTCR v1.1. Analysis was restricted to V-J combinations with a frequency above 0.0001, which covered 99.2% of repertoires. A TCS score was defined as the ratio of F50 (clonal expansion) to E x V (chaos), with BLOSUM62-based TCRdist applied between CDR3 peptides within each V-J. Welch's t-statistics and random forest reduced roughly 500 V-J features to roughly 13, which were used in a naive Bayes classifier (R e1071). The Morisita-Horn index was used to measure how similar the thyroid and blood repertoires were. The public reads were reprocessed in TCRdb via fastp at Q25 and MiXCR, keeping in-frame beta chains. Rows are combined by CDR3 protein, so each entry shows the most common genes and DNA. TCRdb, not the original authors, processed these V and J calls. The sample table holds roughly 510,000 distinct CDR3 sequences, of which approximately 48% were seen once. The biggest ten clones account for about two fifths of the sample.

What the study reported, not specific to this receptor: Sample size was not statistically predetermined, and blinding of investigators to group allocation was not performed. A 13 V-J signature model separated ophthalmopathy from stable hyperthyroidism, with around 88% sensitivity and roughly 82% specificity in cross-validation and 80%/75% in testing. Most expanded thyroid clonotypes (frequency above 0.001) were also detected in blood, suggesting blood repertoires may reflect thyroid immune responses. In validation, progression to ophthalmopathy was predicted by the model with almost 71% sensitivity and 72.22% specificity, a median of approximately 6.5 months before onset.

Exclusion was applied to patients with uncontrolled infections, other autoimmune diseases, pregnancy or lactation. Diagnoses were based on clinical symptoms, serum thyroxine and TRAb, thyroid ultrasound and orbital computed tomography. Total RNA was extracted with Trizol reagent, and quality was checked on an Agilent 2100 Bioanalyzer. Sequenced input: peripheral blood or thyroid tissue (not recorded which). The source is an adult woman with Graves' disease, either hyperthyroidism or ophthalmopathy (not recorded which).

CDR3 sequence: CASKGQGGNQPQHF. The DNA reads as follows: TGTGCCAGCAAAGGACAGGGAGGCAATCAGCCCCAGCATTTT. The sequence is built from TRBV2 and TRBJ1-5; TRBD1 fits 8 bases in the junction. The CDR1 and CDR2 encoded by the germline V gene are SNHLY and FYNNEI. The CDR3 contains 14 residues, cysteine and phenylalanine counted. The retained sequence is limited to the CDR3, 42 bases, with the frame set at the first base. V is trimmed back by 7 bases and J by 2 bases, and the junction contains 4 bases that no gene match accounts for.